This T cell receptor (beta chain) emerged from a study of patients and donors after allogeneic stem cell transplantation. TCRdb recomputed calls from the RT-PCR reads with MiXCR, one row per CDR3 protein. The repertoire holds some 960,000 distinct CDR3 sequences, with roughly 18% as singletons. The CDR3 is 19 amino acids. V was shortened by 2 bases and J by 5 bases, with 27 bases between the two germline ends. Per germline, CDR1 LGHNA and CDR2 YSLEER. Sequencing used blood, either unsorted or a sorted T cell fraction (not recorded which). The source is a human donor who was either an allogeneic HSCT recipient or a stem cell or donor lymphocyte infusion donor (not recorded which). It is not recorded whose cells these are; they may come from a transplant donor. This chain links TRBV4-3 with TRBJ2-5; D is tentatively TRBD1 or TRBD2 (7 bases each). CDR3 in amino acids: CASSQRGPGGLPVLETQYF. DNA of the CDR3: TGCGCCAGCAGCCAACGAGGTCCAGGGGGACTACCTGTTCTGGAGACCCAGTACTTC.